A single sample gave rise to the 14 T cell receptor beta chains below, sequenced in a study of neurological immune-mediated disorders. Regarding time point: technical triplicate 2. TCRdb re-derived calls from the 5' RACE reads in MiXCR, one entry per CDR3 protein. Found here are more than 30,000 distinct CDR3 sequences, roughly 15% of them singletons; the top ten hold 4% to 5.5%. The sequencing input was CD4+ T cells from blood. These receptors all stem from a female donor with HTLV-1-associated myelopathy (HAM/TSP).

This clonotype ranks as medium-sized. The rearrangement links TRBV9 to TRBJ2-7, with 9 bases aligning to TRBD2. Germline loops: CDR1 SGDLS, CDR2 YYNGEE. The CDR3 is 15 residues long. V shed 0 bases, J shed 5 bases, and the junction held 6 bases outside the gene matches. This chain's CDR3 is CASSVDAGGPNEQYF. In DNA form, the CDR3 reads TGTGCCAGCAGCGTAGATGCGGGGGGGCCGAACGAGCAGTACTTC.

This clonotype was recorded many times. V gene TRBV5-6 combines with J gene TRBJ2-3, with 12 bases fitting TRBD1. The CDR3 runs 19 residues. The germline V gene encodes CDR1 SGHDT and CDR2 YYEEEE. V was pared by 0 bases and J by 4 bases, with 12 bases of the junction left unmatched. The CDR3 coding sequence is TGTGCCAGCAGCTTGGCTGGGTCCCCGGGACAGGGGGCATCAGATACGCAGTATTTT. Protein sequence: CASSLAGSPGQGASDTQYF. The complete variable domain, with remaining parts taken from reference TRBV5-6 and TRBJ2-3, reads DAGVTQSPTHLIKTRGQQVTLRCSPKSGHDTVSWYQQALGQGPQFIFQYYEEEERQRGNFPDRFSGHQFPNYSSELNVNALLLGDSALYLCASSLAGSPGQGASDTQYFGPGTRLTVL.

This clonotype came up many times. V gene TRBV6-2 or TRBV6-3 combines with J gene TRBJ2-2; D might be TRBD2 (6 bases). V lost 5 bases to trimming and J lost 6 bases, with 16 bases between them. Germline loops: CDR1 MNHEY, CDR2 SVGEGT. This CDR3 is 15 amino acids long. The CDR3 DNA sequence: TGTGCCAGCAGTCCTCACCGGACTATACCCGGGGAGCTGTTTTTT. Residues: CASSPHRTIPGELFF.

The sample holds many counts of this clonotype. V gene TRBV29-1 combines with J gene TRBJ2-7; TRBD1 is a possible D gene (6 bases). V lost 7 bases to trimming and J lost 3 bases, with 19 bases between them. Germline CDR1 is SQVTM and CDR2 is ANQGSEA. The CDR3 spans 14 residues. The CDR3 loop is CSALYRDRNYEQYF. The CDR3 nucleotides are TGCAGCGCGCTCTACAGGGATAGGAACTACGAGCAGTACTTC.

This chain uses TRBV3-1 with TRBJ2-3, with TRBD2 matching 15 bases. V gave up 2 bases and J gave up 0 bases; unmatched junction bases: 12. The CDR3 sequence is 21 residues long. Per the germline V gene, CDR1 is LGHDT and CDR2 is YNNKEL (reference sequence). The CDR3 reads CASSQIGRGTSGRTSTDTQYF. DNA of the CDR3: TGTGCCAGCAGCCAAATCGGGAGGGGGACTAGCGGGAGGACTAGCACAGATACGCAGTATTTT.

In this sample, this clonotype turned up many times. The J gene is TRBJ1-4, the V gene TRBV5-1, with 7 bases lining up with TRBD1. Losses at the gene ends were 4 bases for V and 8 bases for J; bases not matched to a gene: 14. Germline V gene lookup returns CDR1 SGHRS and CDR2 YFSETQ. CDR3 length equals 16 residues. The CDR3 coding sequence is TGCGCCAGCAGCACGACTGTACAGGGGATGGAGGAAAAACTGTTTTTT. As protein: CASSTTVQGMEEKLFF.

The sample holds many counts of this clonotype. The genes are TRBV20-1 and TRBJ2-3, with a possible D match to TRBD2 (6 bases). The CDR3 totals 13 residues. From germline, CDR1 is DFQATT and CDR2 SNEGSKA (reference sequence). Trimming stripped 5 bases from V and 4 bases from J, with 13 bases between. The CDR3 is CSAETRGSDTQYF. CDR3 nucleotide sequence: TGCAGTGCTGAGACACGGGGGTCAGATACGCAGTATTTT.

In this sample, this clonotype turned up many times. In nucleotides, the CDR3 is TGTGCCAGCAGACAAGGACAGGTTCAAGAGACCCAGTACTTC. It encodes CASRQGQVQETQYF. The chain has TRBV5-5 and TRBJ2-5; TRBD1 aligns across 7 bases. CDR3 length: 14 residues. Germline V CDR1 and CDR2: SGHKS, YYEKEE (reference sequence). The junction had 6 bases not matched to a gene; V was cut back by 5 bases and J by 2 bases.

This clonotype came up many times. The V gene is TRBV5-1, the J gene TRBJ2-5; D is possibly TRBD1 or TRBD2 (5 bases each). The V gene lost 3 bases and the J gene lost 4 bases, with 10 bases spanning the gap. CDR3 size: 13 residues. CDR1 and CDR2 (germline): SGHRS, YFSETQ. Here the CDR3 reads CASSSRGRETQYF. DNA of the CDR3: TGCGCCAGCAGCTCCCGGGGCCGAGAGACCCAGTACTTC.

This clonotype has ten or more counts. For the CDR3, the DNA is TGTGCCAGCAGTCTAACAGGCTCTGGGGCCAACGTCCTGACTTTC. This codes for CASSLTGSGANVLTF. J is TRBJ2-6 and V is TRBV6-2 or TRBV6-3, with D possibly matching TRBD1 (5 bases). Germline values: CDR1 MNHEY, CDR2 SVGEGT. Trimming removed 5 bases from V and 0 bases from J, with 8 bases in between. CDR3 length: 15 residues.

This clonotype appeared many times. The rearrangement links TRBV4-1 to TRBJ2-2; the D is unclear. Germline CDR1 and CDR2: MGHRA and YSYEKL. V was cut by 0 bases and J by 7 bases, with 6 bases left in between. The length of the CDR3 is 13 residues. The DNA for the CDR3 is TGCGCCAGCAGCCAAGAAGAACACGGGGAGCTGTTTTTT. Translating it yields CASSQEEHGELFF.

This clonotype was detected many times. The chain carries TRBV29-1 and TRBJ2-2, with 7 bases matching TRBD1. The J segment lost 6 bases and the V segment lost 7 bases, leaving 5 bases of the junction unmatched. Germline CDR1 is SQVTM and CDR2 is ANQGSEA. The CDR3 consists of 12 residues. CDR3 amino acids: CSARQGPGELFF. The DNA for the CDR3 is TGCAGCGCCCGACAGGGTCCCGGGGAGCTGTTTTTT.

For the CDR3, the DNA is TGCGCCCGTAGTTCTAGGGGGCAGGAGGGCAATCAGCCCCAGCATTTT. Encoded protein: CARSSRGQEGNQPQHF. The rearrangement links TRBV10-2 to TRBJ1-5; the match to TRBD1 covers 7 bases. Losses at the gene ends were 11 bases for V and 2 bases for J; bases not matched to a gene: 15. The CDR3 sequence is 16 residues long. The germline V gene encodes CDR1 WSHSY and CDR2 SAAADI.

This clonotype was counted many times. CDR3 protein: CASSLGHTTDTQYF. The CDR3 nucleotides are TGTGCCAGCAGCTTGGGACATACAACAGATACGCAGTATTTT. The chain recombines TRBV7-2 with TRBJ2-3, with a weak D call TRBD1 (6 bases). This CDR3 has 14 amino acids. CDR1 SGHTA and CDR2 FQGNSA come from the germline V gene. Deletions cut 3 bases from V and 3 bases from J, with 10 bases between.